Sequencing of this T cell receptor beta chain was carried out in a study of blood T cell repertoires in COVID-19. In the study overall: Samples came from the United States, Italy and Spain, spanning acute and convalescent COVID-19.

CDR3 length: 15 residues. This clone appeared a few times. Clones were read by immunoSEQ multiplex PCR, and TCRdb kept only the in-frame ones, dropping some. The top ten clones hold less than 2% of a sample with around 280,000 clones, around nine tenths of them seen once. Participants spanned ages about 18 to 100 years and resided in about two dozen US areas. Two negative PCRs, clearance, or symptom resolution were required of recovered Cohort 3 donors. The TCR comes from a woman aged 35 to 49 who had recovered from COVID-19. This chain connects TRBV21-1 to TRBJ1-1. TRBV21-1 is a pseudogene segment. The sequenced material came from PBMCs or T cells enriched from blood (not recorded which). The CDR3 loop reads CASSNPRVGNTEAFF. In DNA form, the CDR3 reads TGTGCCAGCAGCAACCCCCGGGTGGGGAACACTGAAGCTTTCTTT.